Listed below are T cell receptor beta chains from one sample, sequenced in a study of CD8 T cells in ankylosing spondylitis. TCRdb re-called the 5' RACE reads through MiXCR, storing one row per CDR3 protein. Of about 170,000 distinct CDR3 sequences listed, around 20% are singletons. Sequencing was carried out using blood, either unsorted or a sorted T cell fraction (not recorded which). The receptors stem from a male donor with ankylosing spondylitis or in good health (not recorded which). Each CDR3 is given with its conserved first and last residue. The D gene is left open where the match is weak. Only some rows state a clone size, as once, few, many or a class for expanded clones.

J: TRBJ1-2
D: -
V: TRBV6-6
size: many
DNA: TGTGCCAGCACCGTGACAGCTAACTATGGCTACACCTTC
CDR3: CASTVTANYGYTF

J: TRBJ2-1
D: TRBD1
V: TRBV27
size: many
DNA: TGTGCCAGCAGTGCGGACAGGTCCTACAATGAGCAGTTCTTC
CDR3: CASSADRSYNEQFF

J: TRBJ2-2
D: TRBD2
V: TRBV20-1
size: -
DNA: TGCAGTGCTAGGGATTCGGGACTAGCGGGAGTCACCGGGGAGCTGTTTTTT
CDR3: CSARDSGLAGVTGELFF

J: TRBJ1-1
D: -
V: TRBV12-3/TRBV12-4
size: many
DNA: TGTGCCAGCAGAACGACGACAGGAGGGGTAGGCGCTTTCTTT
CDR3: CASRTTTGGVGAFF

J: TRBJ2-1
D: TRBD2
V: TRBV20-1
size: many
DNA: TGCAGTGCTAGAGACCCCCTAGGACTAGCGGAGGCCCATGAGCAGTTCTTC
CDR3: CSARDPLGLAEAHEQFF

J: TRBJ2-4
D: TRBD1
V: TRBV20-1
size: -
DNA: TGCTGTGCTAGAGGGACAGGGGTTTTGGCCAAAAACATTCAGTACTTC
CDR3: CCARGTGVLAKNIQYF

J: TRBJ1-5
D: TRBD1
V: TRBV5-8
size: -
DNA: TGTGCCAGCAGCCGAGGGACAGGGGGCAAAAGTCATCAGCCCCAGCATTTT
CDR3: CASSRGTGGKSHQPQHF

J: TRBJ1-1
D: -
V: TRBV27
size: many
DNA: TGTGCCAGCAGTCACACGACAGGTTTCACTGAAGCTTTCTTT
CDR3: CASSHTTGFTEAFF

J: TRBJ2-1
D: -
V: TRBV6-5
size: many
DNA: TGTGCCAGCAGTTACGGGGAGCTCTCCTACAATGAGCAGTTCTTC
CDR3: CASSYGELSYNEQFF

J: TRBJ2-7
D: TRBD1
V: TRBV7-6
size: many
DNA: TGTGCCAGCAGCTTAGCGGCGGCAGGGGGCCCCTACGAGCAGTACTTC
CDR3: CASSLAAAGGPYEQYF

J: TRBJ2-7
D: TRBD2
V: TRBV29-1
size: many
DNA: TGCAGCGTTTTCGGACTAGCGGGAGCGACCTACGAGCAGTACTTC
CDR3: CSVFGLAGATYEQYF

J: TRBJ1-2
D: -
V: TRBV4-1
size: -
DNA: TGCGCCAGCAGCCAATTGGAAACAGGGAGGGCTGGCTACACCTTC
CDR3: CASSQLETGRAGYTF

J: TRBJ2-3
D: -
V: TRBV29-1
size: -
DNA: TGCAGCGACTGGGGGGCTAGCACAGATACGCAGTATTTT
CDR3: CSDWGASTDTQYF

J: TRBJ2-5
D: TRBD2
V: TRBV7-2
size: few
DNA: TGTGCCAGCAGCTCAGGGACTAGACAAGAGACCCAGTACTTC
CDR3: CASSSGTRQETQYF

J: TRBJ2-5
D: TRBD2
V: TRBV5-1
size: many
DNA: TGCGCCAGCAGCATAAGCGGGAGTGGTGAGACCCAGTACTTC
CDR3: CASSISGSGETQYF

J: TRBJ2-7
D: -
V: TRBV2
size: few
DNA: TGTGCCAGCAAATCATCAGTCTCCCCCTACGAGCAGTACTTC
CDR3: CASKSSVSPYEQYF

J: TRBJ2-3
D: -
V: TRBV27
size: -
DNA: TGTGCCAGCAGTTACTATAAAGGAGATACGCAGTATTTT
CDR3: CASSYYKGDTQYF

J: TRBJ1-5
D: -
V: TRBV7-2
size: -
DNA: TGTGCCAGCAGCTTAAGACACATTAGCAATCAGCCCCAGCATTTT
CDR3: CASSLRHISNQPQHF

J: TRBJ2-1
D: TRBD2
V: TRBV18
size: -
DNA: TGTGCCAGCAGCCACCGTCGACTAGCCGCTAATGAGCAGTTCTTC
CDR3: CASSHRRLAANEQFF

J: TRBJ2-3
D: -
V: TRBV10-3
size: few
DNA: TGTGCCATCAGTGAGAGGAGACCAGATACGCAGTATTTT
CDR3: CAISERRPDTQYF

J: TRBJ2-6
D: -
V: TRBV6-1
size: -
DNA: TGTGCCAGCAGCCAGGACTACCGGGCCAACGTCCTGACTTTC
CDR3: CASSQDYRANVLTF

J: TRBJ2-2
D: -
V: TRBV29-1
size: -
DNA: TGCAGCGTTGGTAGCGCAACGCCCGGGGAGCTGTTTTTT
CDR3: CSVGSATPGELFF

J: TRBJ2-1
D: TRBD2
V: TRBV20-1
size: once
DNA: TGCAGTGCTAGAGTGGCGGGAGGGCCCCACAATGAGCAGTTCTTC
CDR3: CSARVAGGPHNEQFF

J: TRBJ1-6
D: -
V: TRBV12-3/TRBV12-4
size: many
DNA: TGTGCCAGCAGTTTAGGGACTGAGAATTCACCCCTCCACTTT
CDR3: CASSLGTENSPLHF

J: TRBJ2-7
D: -
V: TRBV5-1
size: many
DNA: TGCGTCAGCAGCCCGCACACTGACGGGGCCTCCTACGAGCAGTACTTC
CDR3: CVSSPHTDGASYEQYF

J: TRBJ2-1
D: -
V: TRBV18
size: -
DNA: TGTGCCAGCTCACCTCAGAGACAGAAGCGATATTACAATGAGCAGTTCTTC
CDR3: CASSPQRQKRYYNEQFF

J: TRBJ2-3
D: -
V: TRBV5-1
size: -
DNA: TGCGCCAGCAGCAGCTCGAGGGGGGGCACAGATACGCAGTATTTT
CDR3: CASSSSRGGTDTQYF

J: TRBJ2-3
D: TRBD2
V: TRBV6-1
size: many
DNA: TGTGCCAGCAGTAGACTAGCGGGAGTAGATACGCAGTATTTT
CDR3: CASSRLAGVDTQYF

J: TRBJ2-7
D: -
V: TRBV28
size: -
DNA: TGTGCCAGCAGTTTGGGGGCGGGACCCTACGAGCAGTACTTC
CDR3: CASSLGAGPYEQYF

J: TRBJ2-1
D: TRBD2
V: TRBV20-1
size: few
DNA: TGCAGTGCCCAACGGCTAGCGGCGTACAATGAGCAGTTCTTC
CDR3: CSAQRLAAYNEQFF

J: TRBJ2-7
D: TRBD1
V: TRBV3-1
size: -
DNA: TGTGCCAGCAGCCGCGGACAGGGACACTACGAGCAGTACTTC
CDR3: CASSRGQGHYEQYF

J: TRBJ1-1
D: -
V: TRBV28
size: -
DNA: TGTGCCAGCAGTCCTTTAGTTCTAGTAATGAACACTGAAGCTTTCTTT
CDR3: CASSPLVLVMNTEAFF

J: TRBJ1-5
D: TRBD1
V: TRBV28
size: few
DNA: TGTGCCAGCAGTGGGGACAGGCCCAATCAGCCCCAGCATTTT
CDR3: CASSGDRPNQPQHF

J: TRBJ1-5
D: -
V: TRBV13
size: few
DNA: TGTGCCAGCAGCCTCCGTAGTGGTCCCCAGCCCCAGCATTTT
CDR3: CASSLRSGPQPQHF

J: TRBJ2-4
D: -
V: TRBV12-3/TRBV12-4
size: many
DNA: TGTGCCAGCAGTTTAGCCAGCTCGACCCGATACTTC
CDR3: CASSLASSTRYF